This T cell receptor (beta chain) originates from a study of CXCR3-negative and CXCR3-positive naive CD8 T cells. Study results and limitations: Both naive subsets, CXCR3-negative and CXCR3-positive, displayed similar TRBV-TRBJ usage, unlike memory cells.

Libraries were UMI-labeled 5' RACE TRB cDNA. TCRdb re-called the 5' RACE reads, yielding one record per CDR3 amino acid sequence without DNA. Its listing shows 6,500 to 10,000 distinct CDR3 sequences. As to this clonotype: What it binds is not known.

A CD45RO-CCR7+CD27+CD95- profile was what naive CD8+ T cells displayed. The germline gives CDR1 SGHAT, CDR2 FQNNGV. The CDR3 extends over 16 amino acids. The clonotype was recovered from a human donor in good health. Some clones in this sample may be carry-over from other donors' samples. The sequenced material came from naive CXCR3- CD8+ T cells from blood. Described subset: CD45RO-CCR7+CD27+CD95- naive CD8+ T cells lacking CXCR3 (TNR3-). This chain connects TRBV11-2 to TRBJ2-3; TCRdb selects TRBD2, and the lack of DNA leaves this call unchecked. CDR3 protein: CASSLGSSGSTDTQYF.